This T cell receptor (beta chain) was obtained from a study of blood T cells in healthy people across ages (dated by TCRdb to about 2015). Turning to the overall study: Template switching captured roughly one uniquely barcoded TCR beta cDNA molecule per two T cells in model experiments. Donors were grouped into four age groups: young (average roughly 15 years), middle-aged (about 40), aged (around 56) and long-lived (about 89). Two additional independent replicas of 1 million unique cDNA reads from the same blood draw were analyzed for two donors (one aged 18 to 29 and one aged 80 or older). To track age-related changes in TCR beta repertoire diversity, the study relied on deep sequencing normalized with unique cDNA molecular identifiers.

Systemically healthy Caucasian individuals from Russia, 39 in total and aged roughly 6 to 100 years, were included as donors. Roughly 10 milliliters of peripheral blood were collected from each donor into EDTA-treated Vacutainer tubes. Ficoll-Paque density-gradient centrifugation was used to isolate PBMCs, with at least 7 million per sample. Total RNA was extracted from PBMCs with Trizol reagent, with at least 6 micrograms obtained per sample. For every donor, an aliquot of PBMCs went through flow cytometry to measure the percentages of naive CD45RAhigh/CD27high T cells. The library was obtained by 5' RACE. Sequencing took place on an Illumina HiSeq 2500. A second PCR of about 7 to 12 cycles was run with a J-beta primer mix and a sample-barcoded 5' primer. A template-switch 5' adaptor carrying 12 random nucleotides introduced a unique molecular identifier onto each TCR beta cDNA molecule. Each sample yielded at least 2.5 million CDR3-containing paired-end reads. All of the RNA was converted into first-strand cDNA using the Mint cDNA synthesis kit, with a TRBC-specific oligonucleotide serving as the primer. After uracil-DNA glycosylase treatment, a first 18-cycle PCR used universal primers M1SS and BC2_uni_R on all cDNA. Per the original workflow: Each sample was normalized by randomly selecting 1 million high-quality reads, each carrying a distinct molecular identifier. Reads sharing molecular identifiers were discarded rather than binned into consensus sequences. CDR3 identification, clonotype clustering and error correction used MiTCR with a Q25 quality threshold and the strictest error-elimination algorithm. A nonparametric unseen species model using Euler transformation provided a lower-bound estimate of total TCR beta diversity. The public reads were reanalyzed by TCRdb: fastp trimming at Q25, MiXCR alignment, in-frame beta chains only. For every CDR3 protein sequence, its rows merge into one entry that carries the most common genes and DNA. These V and J calls are TCRdb output, not the study's own analysis. The sample profile shows 700,000 to 900,000 distinct CDR3 sequences; roughly 25% of them were found once. Jointly, the top ten make up under 3% of the sample.

The CDR3 runs 14 residues from the cysteine to the phenylalanine. Only the CDR3 region is kept as DNA, spanning 42 bases read in frame from base 1. Trimming accounts for 6 bases at V and 0 bases at J, while the number of junction bases matched to no gene is 4. According to the germline V gene (reference sequence), CDR1 reads DFQATT and CDR2 reads SNEGSKA. Results and caveats for the whole study, not just this receptor: Observed TCR beta diversity per million T cells fell roughly linearly with age, and a significant reduction was already apparent by age around 36. Observed TCR beta diversity correlated strongly with the percentage of naive T cells measured by flow cytometry. Because the CMV infection status of the donors was unknown, age-related changes in expanded clonotypes may potentially have been confounded. Estimates of total diversity based on one million sequenced T cells were considered lower bounds and underestimates. Conclusive comparison of naive and antigen-experienced compartments was prevented by the profiling of bulk unsorted PBMCs. Compared with the aged group, the long-lived group had more naive CD4+ T cells, fewer expanded clones and increased TCR diversity, a pattern suggesting age selection.

Concerning this clonotype itself: Its target antigen remains unknown. One base away there is no much larger clone; base qualities are not given.

These data also formed part of another study, on T cells of mothers and their children. From the second report: Nine systemically healthy Caucasian individuals, comprising three mothers and their six children, were included as donors. cDNA synthesis consumed the entire amount of extracted RNA, loaded at about 1.5 ug RNA in each 15 ul reaction. In the second PCR, the M1S primer added sample barcodes and 2-4 random nucleotides. Over 9.5 million TCR beta CDR3 reads were obtained for each mother, and some 3 million reads were obtained for each child. Thymic selection similarly shapes TCR recombination output in related and unrelated pairs, with minor effect from inherited differences. Normalized repertoire overlap was always found to be slightly, but never significantly, higher in related mother-child pairs than in unrelated mother-child pairs. With a sensitivity of about 100 clones per million clonotypes, no persistent microchimeric T cell clones were detected. The study used deep NGS to compare TCR beta repertoires of mothers and children, seeking features distinguishing related mother-child pairs from unrelated individuals. Mothers averaged roughly 40 +/- 4 years of age and children averaged approximately 12 +/- 4 years. After adapters were ligated using NEBNext reagents, the libraries underwent 100+100 nt paired-end sequencing on an Illumina HiSeq 2000. Mother and child libraries were prepared a month apart and sequenced in separate runs to prevent cross-contamination. Between 500,000 and 2,000,000 distinct TCR beta clonotypes were identified per donor. Naive TCR beta clonotypes were estimated from low-frequency clonotypes matched to each donor's FACS-determined naive share, without sorting.

The sequence links TRBV20-1 to TRBJ1-4, with 7 junctional bases fitting TRBD1. The sequencing input was blood. This TCR came from a boy under 18 in good health. At the DNA level, the sequence is TGCAGTGCAACCGGGACAGCAACTAATGAAAAACTGTTTTTT. It translates as CSATGTATNEKLFF.